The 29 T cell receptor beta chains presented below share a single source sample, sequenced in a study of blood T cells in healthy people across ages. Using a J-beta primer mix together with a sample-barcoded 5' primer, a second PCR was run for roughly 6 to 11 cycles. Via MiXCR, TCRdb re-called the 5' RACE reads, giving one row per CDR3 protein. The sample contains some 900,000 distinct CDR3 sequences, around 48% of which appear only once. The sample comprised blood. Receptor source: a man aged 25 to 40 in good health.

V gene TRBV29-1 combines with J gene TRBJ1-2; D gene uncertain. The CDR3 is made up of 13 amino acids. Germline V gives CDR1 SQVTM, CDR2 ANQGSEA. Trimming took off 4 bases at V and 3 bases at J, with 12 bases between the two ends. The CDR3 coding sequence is TGCAGCGTTGCTCTTCGGGATGACTATGGCTACACCTTC. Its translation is CSVALRDDYGYTF.

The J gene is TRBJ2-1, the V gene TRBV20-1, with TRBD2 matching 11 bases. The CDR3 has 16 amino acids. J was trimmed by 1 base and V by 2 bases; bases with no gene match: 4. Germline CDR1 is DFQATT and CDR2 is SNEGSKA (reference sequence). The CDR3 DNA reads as TGCAGTGCTAGATCTAGCGGGAGGCAGTCCTACAATGAGCAGTTCTTC. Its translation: CSARSSGRQSYNEQFF.

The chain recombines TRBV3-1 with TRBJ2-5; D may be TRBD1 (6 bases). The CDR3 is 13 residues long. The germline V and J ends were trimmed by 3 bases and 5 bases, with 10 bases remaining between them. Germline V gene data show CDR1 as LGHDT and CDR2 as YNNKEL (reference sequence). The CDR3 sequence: CASSHFRGETQYF. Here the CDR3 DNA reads TGTGCCAGCAGCCATTTTAGGGGGGAGACCCAGTACTTC.

CDR3 sequence: CASSPTGRVLASTEAFF. The CDR3 DNA sequence: TGCGCCAGCAGCCCCACGGGACGGGTGTTGGCGAGCACTGAAGCTTTCTTT. The chain has TRBV4-1 and TRBJ1-1; a weak D match, TRBD1 (5 bases). The V and J ends lost 4 bases and 4 bases respectively, with 22 bases between them. Germline CDR1 is MGHRA and CDR2 is YSYEKL. The length of the CDR3 is 17 residues.

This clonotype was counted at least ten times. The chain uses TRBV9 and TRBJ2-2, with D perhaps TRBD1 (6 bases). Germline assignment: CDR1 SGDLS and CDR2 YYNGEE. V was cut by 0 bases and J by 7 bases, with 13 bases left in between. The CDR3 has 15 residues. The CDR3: CASSVAQGRIGELFF. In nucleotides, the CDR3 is TGTGCCAGCAGCGTAGCTCAGGGGCGCATCGGGGAGCTGTTTTTT. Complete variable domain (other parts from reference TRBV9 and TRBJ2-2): DSGVTQTPKHLITATGQRVTLRCSPRSGDLSVYWYQQSLDQGLQFLIQYYNGEERAKGNILERFSAQQFPDLHSELNLSSLELGDSALYFCASSVAQGRIGELFFGEGSRLTVL.

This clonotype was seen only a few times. The DNA for the CDR3 is TGTGCCAGCAGAACGCCGTACAATGAGCAGTTCTTC. It encodes CASRTPYNEQFF. V and J are TRBV27 and TRBJ2-1; D gene ambiguous. CDR1 is MNHEY and CDR2 is SMNVEV in the germline V gene (reference sequence). The CDR3 spans 12 residues. Trimming stripped 6 bases from V and 4 bases from J, with 7 bases between.

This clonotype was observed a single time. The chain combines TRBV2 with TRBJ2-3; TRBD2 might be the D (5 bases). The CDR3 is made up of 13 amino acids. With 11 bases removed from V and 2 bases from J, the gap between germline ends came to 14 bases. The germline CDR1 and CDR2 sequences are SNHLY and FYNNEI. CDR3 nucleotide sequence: TGTGCCTTTTCTAGCAGCCCCACAGATACGCAGTATTTT. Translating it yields CAFSSSPTDTQYF.

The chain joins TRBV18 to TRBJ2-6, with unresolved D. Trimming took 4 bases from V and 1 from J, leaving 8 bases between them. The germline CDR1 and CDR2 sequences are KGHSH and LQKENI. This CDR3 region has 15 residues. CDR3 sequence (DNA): TGTGCCAGCTCACGCGAGACATCTGGGGCCAACGTCCTGACTTTC. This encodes CASSRETSGANVLTF. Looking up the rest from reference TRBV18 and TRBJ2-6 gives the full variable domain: NAGVMQNPRHLVRRRGQEARLRCSPMKGHSHVYWYRQLPEEGLKFMVYLQKENIIDESGMPKERFSAEFPKEGPSILRIQQVVRGDSAAYFCASSRETSGANVLTFGAGSRLTVL.

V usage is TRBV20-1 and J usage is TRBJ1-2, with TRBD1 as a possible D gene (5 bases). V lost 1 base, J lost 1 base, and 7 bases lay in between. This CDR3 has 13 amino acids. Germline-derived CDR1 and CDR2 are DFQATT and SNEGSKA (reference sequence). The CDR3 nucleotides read TGCAGTGCTAGAGTACAGGATAACTATGGCTACACCTTC. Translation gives CSARVQDNYGYTF.

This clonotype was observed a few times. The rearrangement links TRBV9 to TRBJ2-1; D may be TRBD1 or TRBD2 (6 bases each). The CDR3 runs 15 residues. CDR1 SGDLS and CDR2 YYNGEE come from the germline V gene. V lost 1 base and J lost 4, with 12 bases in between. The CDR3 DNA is TGTGCCAGCAGCGTAAATGGCGGGACATACAATGAGCAGTTCTTC. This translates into CASSVNGGTYNEQFF.

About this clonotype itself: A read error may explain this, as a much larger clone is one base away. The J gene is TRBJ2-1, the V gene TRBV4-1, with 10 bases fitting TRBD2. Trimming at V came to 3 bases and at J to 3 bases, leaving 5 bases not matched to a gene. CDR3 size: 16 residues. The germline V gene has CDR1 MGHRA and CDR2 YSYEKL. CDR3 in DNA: TGCGCCAGCAGCCAGTCCGGGACTAGCGACTACAATGAGCAGTTCTTC. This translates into CASSQSGTSDYNEQFF.

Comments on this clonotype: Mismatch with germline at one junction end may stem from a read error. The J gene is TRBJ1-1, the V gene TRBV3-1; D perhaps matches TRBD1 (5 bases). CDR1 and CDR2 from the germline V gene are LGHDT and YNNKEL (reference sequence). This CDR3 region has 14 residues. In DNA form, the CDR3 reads TGTACCAGCAGCCCGCGGGGGGGTAACACTGAAGCTTTCTTT. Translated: CTSSPRGGNTEAFF.

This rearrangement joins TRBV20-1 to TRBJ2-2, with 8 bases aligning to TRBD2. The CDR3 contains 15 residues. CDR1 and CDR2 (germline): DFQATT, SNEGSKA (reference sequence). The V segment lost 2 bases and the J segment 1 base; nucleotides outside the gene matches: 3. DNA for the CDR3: TGCAGTGCTAGACCCAGCGGGAGGAACACCGGGGAGCTGTTTTTT. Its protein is CSARPSGRNTGELFF.

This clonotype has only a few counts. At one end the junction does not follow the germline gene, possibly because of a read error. DNA of the CDR3: TGTGCCAGCAGTATATCCCCGGGGGAATCCTACAATGAGCAGTTCTTC. It yields the protein CASSISPGESYNEQFF. The rearrangement joins TRBV27 to TRBJ2-1, with D tentatively TRBD2 (6 bases). Germline CDR1 is MNHEY and CDR2 is SMNVEV (reference sequence). The CDR3 spans 16 residues.

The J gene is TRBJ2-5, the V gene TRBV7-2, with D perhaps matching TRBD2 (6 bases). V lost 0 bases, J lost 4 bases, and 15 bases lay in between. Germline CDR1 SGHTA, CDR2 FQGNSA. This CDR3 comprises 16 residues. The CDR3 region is CASSLASGSRAETQYF. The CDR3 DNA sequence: TGTGCCAGCAGCTTAGCTTCCGGGAGTCGAGCAGAGACCCAGTACTTC.

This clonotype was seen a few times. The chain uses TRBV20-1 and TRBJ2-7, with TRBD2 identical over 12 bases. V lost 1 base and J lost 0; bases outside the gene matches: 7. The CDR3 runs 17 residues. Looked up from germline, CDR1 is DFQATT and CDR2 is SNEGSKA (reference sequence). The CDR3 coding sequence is TGCAGTGCTAGAGCAATTCTAGCGGGGGGGTCCTCCTACGAGCAGTACTTC. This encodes CSARAILAGGSSYEQYF.

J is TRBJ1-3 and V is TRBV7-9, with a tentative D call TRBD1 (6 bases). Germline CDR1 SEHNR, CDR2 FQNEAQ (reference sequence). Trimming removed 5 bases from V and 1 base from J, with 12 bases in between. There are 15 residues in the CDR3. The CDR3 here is CASSQGPSSGNTIYF. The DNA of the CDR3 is TGTGCCAGCAGCCAGGGGCCCTCTTCTGGAAACACCATATATTTT.

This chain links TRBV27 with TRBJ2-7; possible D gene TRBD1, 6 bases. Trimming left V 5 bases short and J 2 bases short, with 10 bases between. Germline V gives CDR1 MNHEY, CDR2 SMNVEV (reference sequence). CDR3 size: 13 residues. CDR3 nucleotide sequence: TGTGCCAGCAGTAACGGACAGACCTACGAGCAGTACTTC. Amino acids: CASSNGQTYEQYF.

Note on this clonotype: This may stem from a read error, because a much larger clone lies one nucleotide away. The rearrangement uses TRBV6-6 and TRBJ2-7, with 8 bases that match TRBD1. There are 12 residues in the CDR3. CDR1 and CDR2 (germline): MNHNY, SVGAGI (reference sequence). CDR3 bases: TGTGCCAGCGGAGGACAGGGCTACGAGCGGTACTTC. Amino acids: CASGGQGYERYF.

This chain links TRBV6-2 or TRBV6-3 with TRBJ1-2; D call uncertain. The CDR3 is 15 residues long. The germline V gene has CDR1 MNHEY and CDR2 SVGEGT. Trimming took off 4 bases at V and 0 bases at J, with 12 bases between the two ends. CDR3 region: CASSLNEVSNYGYTF. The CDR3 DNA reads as TGTGCCAGCAGTTTAAACGAGGTTTCTAACTATGGCTACACCTTC.

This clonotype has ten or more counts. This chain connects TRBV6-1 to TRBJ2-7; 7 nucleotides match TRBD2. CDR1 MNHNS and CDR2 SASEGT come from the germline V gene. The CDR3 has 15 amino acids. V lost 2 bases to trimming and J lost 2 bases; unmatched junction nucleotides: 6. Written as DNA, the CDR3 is TGTGCCAGCAGTGAACGGGGGGATACGGCCTACGAGCAGTACTTC. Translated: CASSERGDTAYEQYF.

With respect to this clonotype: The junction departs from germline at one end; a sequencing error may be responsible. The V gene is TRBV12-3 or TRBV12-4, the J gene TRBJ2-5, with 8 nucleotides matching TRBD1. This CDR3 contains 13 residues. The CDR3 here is CASSDRGQEAQYF. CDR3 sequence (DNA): TGTGCCAGCAGTGACAGGGGTCAAGAGGCCCAGTACTTC.

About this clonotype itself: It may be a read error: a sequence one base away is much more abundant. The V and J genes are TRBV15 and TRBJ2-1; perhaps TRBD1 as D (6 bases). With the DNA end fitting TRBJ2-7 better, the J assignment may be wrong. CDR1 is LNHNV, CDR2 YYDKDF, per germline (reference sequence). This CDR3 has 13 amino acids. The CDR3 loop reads CATSRDRDNEQYF. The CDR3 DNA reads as TGTGCCACCAGCAGAGATAGGGACAATGAGCAGTACTTC.

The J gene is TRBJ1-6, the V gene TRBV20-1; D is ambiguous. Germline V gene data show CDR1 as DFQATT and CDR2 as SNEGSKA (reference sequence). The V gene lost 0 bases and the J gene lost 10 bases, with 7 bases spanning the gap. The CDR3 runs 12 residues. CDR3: CSARDRVSPLHF. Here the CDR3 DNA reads TGCAGTGCTAGAGATCGAGTGTCACCCCTCCACTTT.

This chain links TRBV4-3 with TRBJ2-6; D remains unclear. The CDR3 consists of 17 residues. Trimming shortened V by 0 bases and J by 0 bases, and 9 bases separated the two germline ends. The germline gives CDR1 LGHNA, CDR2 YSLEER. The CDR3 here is CASSQDWRSSGANVLTF. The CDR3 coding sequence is TGCGCCAGCAGCCAAGATTGGCGGAGCTCTGGGGCCAACGTCCTGACTTTC.

The CDR3 DNA reads TGTGCCACCAGCAGAGTAGGACGGGGAAACATGAACACTGAAGCTTTCTTT. This translates into CATSRVGRGNMNTEAFF. The chain carries TRBV15 and TRBJ1-1, with D unclear. Per the germline V gene, CDR1 is LNHNV and CDR2 is YYDKDF (reference sequence). This CDR3 has 17 residues. Trimming shortened V by 1 base and J by 0 bases, and 15 bases separated the two germline ends.

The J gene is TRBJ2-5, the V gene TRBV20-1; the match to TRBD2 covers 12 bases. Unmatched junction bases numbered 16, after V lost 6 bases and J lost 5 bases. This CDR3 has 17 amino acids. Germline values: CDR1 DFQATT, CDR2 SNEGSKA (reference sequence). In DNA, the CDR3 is TGCAGTGCCCCCTCGTACTCTAGCGGGAGGGCCGGGGAGACCCAGTACTTC. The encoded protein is CSAPSYSSGRAGETQYF.

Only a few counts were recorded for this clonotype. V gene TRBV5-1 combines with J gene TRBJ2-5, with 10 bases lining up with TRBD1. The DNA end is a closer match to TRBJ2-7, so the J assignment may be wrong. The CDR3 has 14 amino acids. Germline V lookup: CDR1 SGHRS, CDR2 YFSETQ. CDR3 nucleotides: TGCGCCAGCAGCTGGGGACAGGGGTACTACGAGCAGTACTTC. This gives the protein CASSWGQGYYEQYF.

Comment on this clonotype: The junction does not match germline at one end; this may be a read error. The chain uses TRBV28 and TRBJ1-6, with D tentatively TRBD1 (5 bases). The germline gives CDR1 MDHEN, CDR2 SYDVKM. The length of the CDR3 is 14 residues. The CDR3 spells CASSSTADNSPPHF. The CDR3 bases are TGTGCCAGCAGTTCGACAGCCGATAATTCACCCCCCCACTTT.